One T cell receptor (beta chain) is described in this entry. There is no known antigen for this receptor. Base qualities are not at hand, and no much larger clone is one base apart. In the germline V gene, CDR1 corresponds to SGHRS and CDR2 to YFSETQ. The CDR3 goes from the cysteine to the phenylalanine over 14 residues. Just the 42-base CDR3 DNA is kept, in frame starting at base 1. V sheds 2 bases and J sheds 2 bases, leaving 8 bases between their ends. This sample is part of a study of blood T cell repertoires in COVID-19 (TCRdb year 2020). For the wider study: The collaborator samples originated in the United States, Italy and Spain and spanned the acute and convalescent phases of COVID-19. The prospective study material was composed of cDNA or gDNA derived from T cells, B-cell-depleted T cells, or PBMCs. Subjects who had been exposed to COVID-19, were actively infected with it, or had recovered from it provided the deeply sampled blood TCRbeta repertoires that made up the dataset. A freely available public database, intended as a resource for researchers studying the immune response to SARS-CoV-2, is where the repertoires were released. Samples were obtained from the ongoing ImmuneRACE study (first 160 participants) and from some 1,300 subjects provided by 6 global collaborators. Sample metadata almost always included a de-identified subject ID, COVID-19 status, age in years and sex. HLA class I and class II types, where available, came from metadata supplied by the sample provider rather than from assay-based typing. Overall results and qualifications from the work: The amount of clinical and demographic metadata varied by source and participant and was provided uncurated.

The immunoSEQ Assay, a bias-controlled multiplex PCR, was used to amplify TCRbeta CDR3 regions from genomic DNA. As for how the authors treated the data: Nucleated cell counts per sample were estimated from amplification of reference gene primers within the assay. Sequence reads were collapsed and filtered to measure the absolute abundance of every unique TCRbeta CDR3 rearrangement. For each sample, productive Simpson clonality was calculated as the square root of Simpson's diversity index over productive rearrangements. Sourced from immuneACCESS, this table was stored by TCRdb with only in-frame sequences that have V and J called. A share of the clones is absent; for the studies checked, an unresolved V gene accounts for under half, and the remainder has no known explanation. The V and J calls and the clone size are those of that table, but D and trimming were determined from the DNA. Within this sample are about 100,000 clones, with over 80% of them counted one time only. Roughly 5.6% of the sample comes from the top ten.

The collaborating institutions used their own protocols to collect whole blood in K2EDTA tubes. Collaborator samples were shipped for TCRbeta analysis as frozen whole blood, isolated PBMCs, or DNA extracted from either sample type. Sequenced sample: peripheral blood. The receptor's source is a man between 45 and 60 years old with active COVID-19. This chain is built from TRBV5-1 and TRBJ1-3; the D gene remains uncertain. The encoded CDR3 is CASSFAAAGNTIYF. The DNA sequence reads TGCGCCAGCAGCTTTGCGGCAGCTGGAAACACCATATATTTT.